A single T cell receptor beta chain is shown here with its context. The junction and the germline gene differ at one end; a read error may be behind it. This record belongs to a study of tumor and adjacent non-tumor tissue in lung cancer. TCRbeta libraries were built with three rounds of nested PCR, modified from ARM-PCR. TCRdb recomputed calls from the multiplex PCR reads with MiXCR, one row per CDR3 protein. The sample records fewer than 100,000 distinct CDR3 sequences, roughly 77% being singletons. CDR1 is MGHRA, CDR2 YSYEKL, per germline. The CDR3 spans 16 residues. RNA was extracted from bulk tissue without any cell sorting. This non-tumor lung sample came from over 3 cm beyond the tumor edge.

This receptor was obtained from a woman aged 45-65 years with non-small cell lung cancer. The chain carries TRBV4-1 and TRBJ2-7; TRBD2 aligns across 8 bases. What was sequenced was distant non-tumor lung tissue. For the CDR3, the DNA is TGCGCCAGCAGCCAAGAAGTGACTAGCGCTCACTACGAGCTGTACTTC. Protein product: CASSQEVTSAHYELYF.